This is a list of T cell receptor beta chains from one sample in a study of cytomegalovirus exposure and HLA in healthy donors. Profiling relied on immunoSEQ multiplex PCR, and the TCRdb table lists in-frame clones only, not all of them. The sample contains under 150,000 clones, approximately 70% of which appear only once. Sequencing was carried out using PBMCs. The source of these receptors is a woman aged 40 to 50 in good health and CMV-seropositive. The CDR3 runs from the conserved cysteine through the conserved F or W. D genes are given only for firm matches.

CDR3 protein	CDR3 length	V gene	J gene	D gene
CASSRQGPYEQYF	13	TRBV27	TRBJ2-7	TRBD1
CASRMTGGEAFF	12	TRBV19	TRBJ1-1	TRBD1
CASSPRGWEKLFF	13	TRBV7-2	TRBJ1-4	-
CASSSPSGKYEQYF	14	TRBV7-9	TRBJ2-7	TRBD2
CASSFDYGGYPLTMDYTF	18	TRBV9	TRBJ1-2	-
CASSSLGGLLGTGELFF	17	TRBV7-3	TRBJ2-2	-
CASSQGEREYNEQFF	15	TRBV4-3	TRBJ2-1	TRBD2
CAGELAGVSNEQFF	14	TRBV7-9	TRBJ2-1	TRBD2
CASSLGASGSNEQFF	15	TRBV11-3	TRBJ2-1	TRBD2
CASSQVADRNTGELFF	16	TRBV4-3	TRBJ2-2	-
CASSSSAEGTDTQYF	15	TRBV28	TRBJ2-3	-
CAWNGESEGYEQYF	14	TRBV30	TRBJ2-7	-
CASSQQQGSSYNEQFF	16	TRBV7-9	TRBJ2-1	TRBD1
CASSQGPNTEAFF	13	TRBV23-1	TRBJ1-1	-
CASSYGQGGEQYF	13	TRBV6-6	TRBJ2-7	-
CARTGFRGRDEQYF	14	TRBV19	TRBJ2-7	-
CASSDYGSAEQFF	13	TRBV7-3	TRBJ2-1	-
CSVTRTSGNTGELFF	15	TRBV29-1	TRBJ2-2	TRBD2
CASSPPSSQGRIYGYTF	17	TRBV18	TRBJ1-2	TRBD1
CSVQDRLAGYTF	12	TRBV29-1	TRBJ1-2	-
CATSRITGFSGNTIYF	16	TRBV15	TRBJ1-3	-
CASSGGGTGHEKLFF	15	TRBV9	TRBJ1-4	TRBD1
CASSDSGGANYGYTF	15	TRBV6-4	TRBJ1-2	-
CASSLTGSASSYNSPLHF	18	TRBV7-8	TRBJ1-6	TRBD1
CASSQPTSGTLSYEQYF	17	TRBV4-1	TRBJ2-7	TRBD2
CASSLPSGVSYNEQFF	16	TRBV7-9	TRBJ2-1	TRBD2
CAISESSWREDNEQFF	16	TRBV10-3	TRBJ2-1	TRBD2
CSATRTGQAFF	11	TRBV20-1	TRBJ1-1	TRBD1
CASSPTSGRSTDTQYF	16	TRBV7-9	TRBJ2-3	TRBD2
CASSLRGQDTDTQYF	15	TRBV6-5	TRBJ2-3	TRBD1
CASSSPGQGKSTEAFF	16	TRBV2	TRBJ1-1	TRBD1
CASSFLREGYEQFF	14	TRBV5-1	TRBJ2-1	TRBD2
CASSQEEGRAKNIQYF	16	TRBV4-3	TRBJ2-4	-
CASSPGLAGSNEQFF	15	TRBV27	TRBJ2-1	TRBD2
CASSQELAGGEEQFF	15	TRBV14	TRBJ2-1	TRBD2
CASSPGLAASYNEQFF	16	TRBV7-3	TRBJ2-1	TRBD2
CAISESVGLAGNEQFF	16	TRBV10-3	TRBJ2-1	-